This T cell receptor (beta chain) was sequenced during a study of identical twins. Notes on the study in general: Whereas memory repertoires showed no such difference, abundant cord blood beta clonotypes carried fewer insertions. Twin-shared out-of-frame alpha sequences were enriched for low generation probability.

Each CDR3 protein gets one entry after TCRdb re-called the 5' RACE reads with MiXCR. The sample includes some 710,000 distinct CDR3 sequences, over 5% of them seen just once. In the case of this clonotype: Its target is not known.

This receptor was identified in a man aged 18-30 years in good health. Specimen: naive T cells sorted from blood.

CDR3 residues: CSARGTSGRADTQYF. CDR3 in DNA: TGCAGTGCTAGAGGGACTAGCGGGAGGGCAGATACGCAGTATTTT. J is TRBJ2-3 and V is TRBV20-1, with TRBD2 matching over 15 bases. This CDR3 comprises 15 residues. The J segment lost 4 bases and the V segment lost 1 base, leaving 0 bases of the junction unmatched. Germline V gene lookup returns CDR1 DFQATT and CDR2 SNEGSKA (reference sequence).